What follows describes a single TCR beta chain. Its antigen remains unidentified. Sequencing was performed with immunoSEQ multiplex PCR; in TCRdb, only in-frame clones are kept and a portion is missing. The table includes approximately 160,000 clones, roughly 80% detected once. This sample is part of a study of cytomegalovirus exposure and HLA in healthy donors. General observations from the study: One later analysis, an examination of the 90 to 150 validation repertoires, found that first-cohort TCR clusters tended to co-occur in them. Most observed TCR sequences were rare, whereas some public TCRs were detected in many donors. The study designated over 150 TCR beta chains cytomegalovirus-associated.

The receptor comes from a man between 25 and 39 years old in good health and CMV-seropositive. The sequenced sample consisted of PBMCs.

The CDR3 here is CAWSRLAGGQETQYF. DNA for the CDR3: TGTGCCTGGAGTCGACTAGCGGGAGGGCAAGAGACCCAGTACTTC. This chain joins TRBV30 and TRBJ2-5, with 14 bases identical to TRBD2. The germline CDR1 and CDR2 sequences are GTSNPN and SVGIG (reference sequence). The CDR3 contains 15 residues. J gave up 2 bases and V 2 bases, and 1 base lay outside the gene matches.